The source of this T cell receptor beta chain is a study of blood T cell repertoires in COVID-19. Study as a whole: The study drew acute and convalescent COVID-19 samples from the United States, Italy and Spain. Sources were T cells, B-cell-depleted T cells, or PBMCs; the material itself was cDNA or gDNA.

Trimming pared 2 bases from V and 6 bases from J, leaving 12 bases between. The CDR3 sequence is 14 residues long. Germline V gene data show CDR1 as LNHNV and CDR2 as YYDKDF (reference sequence). As processed by the authors: Reference gene primer amplification yielded estimated nucleated cell counts. Clones were read by immunoSEQ multiplex PCR, and TCRdb kept only the in-frame ones, dropping some. V and J calls and clone size are given by that table; D and trimming were obtained from the DNA. The sample carries 100,000 to 150,000 clones, 80% to 90% recorded once. This sequence was found in a man aged 45-65 years with active or convalescent COVID-19. The sample consisted of peripheral blood. The chain has TRBV15 and TRBJ2-3; D gene ambiguous. Here the CDR3 DNA reads TGTGCCACCAGCAGATTGGTTGGTGAGGATACGCAGTATTTT. Amino acid sequence: CATSRLVGEDTQYF.